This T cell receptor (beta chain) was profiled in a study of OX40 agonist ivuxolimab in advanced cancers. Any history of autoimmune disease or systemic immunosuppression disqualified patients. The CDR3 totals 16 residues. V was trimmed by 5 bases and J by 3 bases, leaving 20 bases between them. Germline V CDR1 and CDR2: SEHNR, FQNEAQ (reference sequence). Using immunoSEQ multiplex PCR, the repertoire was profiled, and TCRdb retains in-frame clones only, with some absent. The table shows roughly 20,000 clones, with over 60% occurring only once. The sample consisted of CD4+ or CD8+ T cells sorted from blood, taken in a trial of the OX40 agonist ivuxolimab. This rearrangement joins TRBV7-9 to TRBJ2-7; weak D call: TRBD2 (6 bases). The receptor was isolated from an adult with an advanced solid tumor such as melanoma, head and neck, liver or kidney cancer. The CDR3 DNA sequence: TGTGCCAGCAGCCAGGGCATCGGGACGGGGGACTACGAGCAGTACTTC. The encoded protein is CASSQGIGTGDYEQYF.